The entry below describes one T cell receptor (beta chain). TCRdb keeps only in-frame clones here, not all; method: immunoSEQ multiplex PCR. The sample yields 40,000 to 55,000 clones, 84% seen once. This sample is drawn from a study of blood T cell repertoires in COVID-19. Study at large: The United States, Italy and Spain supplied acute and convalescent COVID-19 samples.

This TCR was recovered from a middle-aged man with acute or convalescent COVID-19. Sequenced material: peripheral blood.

This CDR3 is CASRGLRGGRGNEKLFF. CDR3 nucleotides: TGTGCCAGCAGAGGTCTTAGAGGGGGCCGAGGTAATGAAAAACTGTTTTTT. V and J are TRBV11-2 and TRBJ1-4; the match to TRBD1 covers 7 bases. With V trimmed by 6 bases and J by 4 bases, 14 bases remained unmatched. Germline-derived CDR1 and CDR2 are SGHAT and FQNNGV. The CDR3 has 17 amino acids. Combining the CDR3 with reference TRBV11-2 and TRBJ1-4 gives the whole variable domain EAGVAQSPRYKIIEKRQSVAFWCNPISGHATLYWYQQILGQGPKLLIQFQNNGVVDDSQLPKDRFSAERLKGVDSTLKIQPAKLEDSAVYLCASRGLRGGRGNEKLFFGSGTQLSVL.